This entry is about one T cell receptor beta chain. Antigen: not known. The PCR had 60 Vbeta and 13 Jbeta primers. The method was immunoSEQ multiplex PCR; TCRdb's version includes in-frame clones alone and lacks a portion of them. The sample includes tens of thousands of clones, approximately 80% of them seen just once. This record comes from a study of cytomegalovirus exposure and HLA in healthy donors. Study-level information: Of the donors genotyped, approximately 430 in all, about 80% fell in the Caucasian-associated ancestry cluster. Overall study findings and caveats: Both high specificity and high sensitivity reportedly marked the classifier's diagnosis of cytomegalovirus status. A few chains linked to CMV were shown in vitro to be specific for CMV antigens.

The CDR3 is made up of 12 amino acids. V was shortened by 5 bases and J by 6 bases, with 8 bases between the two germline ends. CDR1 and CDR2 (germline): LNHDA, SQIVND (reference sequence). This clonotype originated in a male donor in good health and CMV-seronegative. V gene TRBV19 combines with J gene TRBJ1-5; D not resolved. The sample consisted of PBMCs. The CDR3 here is CASSPHSQPQHF. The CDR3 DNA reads TGTGCCAGTAGTCCCCACAGTCAGCCCCAGCATTTT.